These 22 T cell receptor beta chains came from one sample sequenced in a study of CD8 T cells in Susac syndrome. Random hexamers primed reverse transcription of about 0.5 to 1 ug RNA. TCRdb recomputed calls from the immunoSEQ multiplex PCR reads with MiXCR, one row per CDR3 protein. The profile shows 120,000 or so distinct CDR3 sequences, around 94% of them singletons. The sample was CD8+ T cells from PBMCs. Every receptor here comes from a human donor with Susac syndrome.

The V and J genes are TRBV27 and TRBJ2-3; 9 nucleotides line up with TRBD2. V lost 1 base to trimming and J lost 3 bases; unmatched junction nucleotides: 8. Germline lookup yields CDR1 MNHEY and CDR2 SMNVEV (reference sequence). This CDR3 spans 17 amino acids. In DNA, the CDR3 is TGTGCCAGCAGTTTATGCGGGGGGGCCGTTTGTACAGATACGCAGTATTTT. It encodes CASSLCGGAVCTDTQYF.

As DNA, the CDR3 is TGTGCCTGGAGTGTACCCTGGGGGCCAGGGAACATTCAGTACTTC. It is translated as CAWSVPWGPGNIQYF. The chain uses TRBV30 and TRBJ2-4; perhaps TRBD1 as D (6 bases). V shed 0 bases and J shed 7 bases, with 16 bases lying between them. The CDR3 extends over 15 amino acids. Germline loops: CDR1 GTSNPN, CDR2 SVGIG (reference sequence).

V usage is TRBV6-2 or TRBV6-3 and J usage is TRBJ2-7; D not certain. The CDR3 totals 14 residues. Trimming left V 2 bases short and J 2 bases short, with 10 bases between. In germline, CDR1 is MNHEY, CDR2 SVGEGT. CDR3 nucleotides: TGTGCCAGCAGTTACCGCGCCGGCCCCTACGAGCAGTACTTC. It specifies CASSYRAGPYEQYF.

This chain joins TRBV27 and TRBJ2-7; the match to TRBD2 covers 7 bases. Germline V CDR1 and CDR2: MNHEY, SMNVEV (reference sequence). The CDR3 contains 15 residues. V lost 6 bases and J lost 4; bases outside the gene matches: 12. The CDR3 reads CASRPTGTNVYEQYF. For the CDR3, the DNA is TGTGCCAGCAGGCCCACCGGGACTAATGTTTACGAGCAGTACTTC.

The chain carries TRBV18 and TRBJ2-3; a possible D gene is TRBD2 (5 bases). The CDR3 has 15 residues. The germline V and J ends were trimmed by 2 bases and 1 base, with 10 bases remaining between them. CDR1 KGHSH and CDR2 LQKENI come from the germline V gene. The CDR3 region is CASSPAEVGTDTQYF. DNA of the CDR3: TGTGCCAGCTCACCAGCGGAGGTTGGCACAGATACGCAGTATTTT.

The chain combines TRBV25-1 with TRBJ1-1; D not certain. Trimming removed 1 base from V and 4 bases from J, with 10 bases in between. The CDR3 loop spans 14 amino acids. CDR1 MGHDK and CDR2 SYGVNS come from the germline V gene. The chain's CDR3 is CASSELKESTEAFF. CDR3 DNA: TGTGCCAGCAGTGAATTAAAGGAGAGCACTGAAGCTTTCTTT.

The rearrangement links TRBV20-1 to TRBJ2-7; D call uncertain. Trimming cost V 0 bases and J 3 bases, with 15 bases left between them. The germline gives CDR1 DFQATT, CDR2 SNEGSKA (reference sequence). The CDR3 extends over 15 amino acids. The CDR3 DNA follows: TGCAGTGCTAGAGATCCCGGTAATACTTACTACGAGCAGTACTTC. Its translation is CSARDPGNTYYEQYF.

The V call is TRBV7-6, the J call TRBJ2-1; 12 bases line up with TRBD1. Looked up from germline, CDR1 is SGHVS and CDR2 is FNYEAQ. This CDR3 region has 16 residues. V lost 1 base, J lost 4 bases, and 2 bases stayed unmatched. The CDR3 DNA reads as TGTGCCAGCAGCTTAGGGGACAGGGGGCGTTACAATGAGCAGTTCTTC. Translating it yields CASSLGDRGRYNEQFF.

This sequence joins TRBV12-3 or TRBV12-4 and TRBJ1-5, with 11 nucleotides matching TRBD1. Germline trimming cut 4 bases from V and 6 bases from J; bases unmatched to any gene: 5. The CDR3 extends over 15 amino acids. The CDR3 here is CASSWDRGKGQPQHF. Here the CDR3 DNA reads TGTGCCAGCAGTTGGGACAGGGGGAAGGGTCAGCCCCAGCATTTT.

V is TRBV4-1 and J is TRBJ2-3, with TRBD2 matching 7 bases. Germline V gene data show CDR1 as MGHRA and CDR2 as YSYEKL. The CDR3 consists of 16 residues. The V gene end was trimmed by 1 base and the J gene end by 0 bases; junction bases not matched to a gene: 4. The CDR3 loop reads CASSQAERGSTDTQYF. The CDR3, as DNA: TGCGCCAGCAGCCAAGCAGAGCGGGGAAGCACAGATACGCAGTATTTT.

This sequence joins TRBV4-1 and TRBJ2-7, with a tentative D call TRBD1 (6 bases). CDR1 and CDR2 (germline): MGHRA, YSYEKL. V lost 4 bases and J 5 bases, leaving 9 bases between the germline ends. This CDR3 has 12 amino acids. CDR3 sequence (DNA): TGCGCCAGCAGCCCCGCAGGGGACGAGCAGTACTTC. Protein: CASSPAGDEQYF.

This clonotype has only one observation. The rearrangement uses TRBV27 and TRBJ1-5, with no clear D. The V gene's germline CDR1 is MNHEY and CDR2 SMNVEV (reference sequence). The V and J ends lost 6 bases and 7 bases respectively, with 13 bases between them. This CDR3 is built from 13 residues. The CDR3 region is CASSRSATQPQHF. DNA of the CDR3: TGTGCCAGCAGCCGCTCAGCTACCCAGCCCCAGCATTTT.

The rearrangement links TRBV12-3 or TRBV12-4 to TRBJ1-6; 8 nucleotides match TRBD1. V lost 4 bases, J lost 3 bases, and 5 bases stayed unmatched. This CDR3 is 16 amino acids long. This CDR3 reads CASSYRGGNYNSPLHF. The CDR3 DNA sequence: TGTGCCAGCAGTTACAGGGGGGGTAACTATAATTCACCCCTCCACTTT.

V is TRBV20-1 and J is TRBJ2-3, with 10 positions matching TRBD2. The junction had 4 bases not matched to a gene; V was cut back by 4 bases and J by 3 bases. There are 14 residues in the CDR3. Looked up from germline, CDR1 is DFQATT and CDR2 is SNEGSKA (reference sequence). The CDR3 reads CSATSGSSTDTQYF. CDR3 DNA sequence: TGCAGTGCTACTAGCGGGAGTAGTACAGATACGCAGTATTTT.

J is TRBJ1-1 and V is TRBV13; a possible D gene is TRBD1 (6 bases). Deletions cut 5 bases from V and 9 bases from J, with 13 bases between. This CDR3 region has 12 residues. Per germline, CDR1 PRHDT and CDR2 FYEKMQ (reference sequence). CDR3 nucleotides: TGTGCCAGCAGCAACTCAGGGGAGAAAGCTTTCTTT. Its protein is CASSNSGEKAFF.

This clonotype was observed a few times. V is TRBV9 and J is TRBJ2-5; 11 bases are a match to TRBD2. The CDR3 has 14 amino acids. After removal of 4 bases from V and 5 bases from J, the junction contained 4 bases not matched to a gene. Germline V gene data show CDR1 as SGDLS and CDR2 as YYNGEE. Here the CDR3 DNA reads TGTGCCAGCAGCTTAACTAGCGGGGGTGAGACCCAGTACTTC. Translated: CASSLTSGGETQYF.

The chain employs TRBV30 and TRBJ1-2; the D is unclear. Trimming pared 1 base from V and 2 bases from J, leaving 20 bases between. The V gene's germline CDR1 is GTSNPN and CDR2 SVGIG (reference sequence). The CDR3 is 17 amino acids. CDR3 region: CAWSEPTELGRNYGYTF. CDR3 in DNA: TGTGCCTGGAGTGAGCCGACCGAGTTAGGTCGAAACTATGGCTACACCTTC.

CDR3 residues: CASSRRGTTNTEAFF. The CDR3 bases are TGTGCCAGCAGCCGTCGGGGAACGACGAACACTGAAGCTTTCTTT. The chain has TRBV3-1 and TRBJ1-1, with unresolved D. Between the trimmed V and J ends, which lost 4 bases and 1 base, there was a span of 13 bases. The CDR3 spans 15 residues. The V gene's germline CDR1 is LGHDT and CDR2 YNNKEL (reference sequence). Drawing the rest from reference TRBV3-1 and TRBJ1-1, the complete variable domain is DTAVSQTPKYLVTQMGNDKSIKCEQNLGHDTMYWYKQDSKKFLKIMFSYNNKELIINETVPNRFSPKSPDKAHLNLHINSLELGDSAVYFCASSRRGTTNTEAFFGQGTRLTVV.

The chain carries TRBV7-3 and TRBJ2-1, with D unclear. V was clipped by 6 bases and J by 3 bases, with 9 bases between them. Germline V lookup: CDR1 SGHTA, CDR2 FQGTGA. The length of the CDR3 is 13 residues. In DNA form, the CDR3 reads TGTGCCAGCAGTTCGGACGGCTACAATGAGCAGTTCTTC. Residues: CASSSDGYNEQFF.

This clonotype was picked up one time. The chain links TRBV7-2 to TRBJ1-2; D unclear. The CDR3 length is 16 residues. V lost 1 base, J lost 5 bases, and 17 bases lay in between. The germline V gene has CDR1 SGHTA and CDR2 FQGNSA. The CDR3 DNA follows: TGTGCCAGCAGCTTAGTTCGGTGGCAGCCCAAATATGGCTACACCTTC. Encoded protein: CASSLVRWQPKYGYTF.

The chain has TRBV11-2 and TRBJ1-4; D remains ambiguous. Germline CDR1 is SGHAT and CDR2 is FQNNGV. The CDR3 spans 12 residues. Trimming took 3 bases from V and 7 from J, leaving 6 bases between them. The chain's CDR3 is CASSFLGEKLFF. The CDR3 DNA follows: TGTGCCAGCAGCTTCTTGGGTGAAAAACTGTTTTTT.

The J gene is TRBJ2-7, the V gene TRBV20-1; D unclear. The CDR3 consists of 12 residues. Trimming left V 0 bases short and J 1 base short, with 4 bases between. The germline gives CDR1 DFQATT, CDR2 SNEGSKA (reference sequence). This chain's CDR3 is CSARDGSYEQYF. CDR3 bases: TGCAGTGCTAGAGATGGTTCCTACGAGCAGTACTTC.